This T cell receptor beta chain was documented in a study of long-term antiretroviral therapy in people with HIV. Study-wide findings and caveats: Sampling of blood ran from about 2004 to 2018, and older ART regimens were possibly in use.

Ahead of DNA extraction, samples held roughly 0.85-11 million cryopreserved PBMC each. The germline CDR1 and CDR2 sequences are MGHDK and SYGVNS. CDR3 length equals 14 residues. Trimming cost V 1 base and J 1 base, with 6 bases left between them. Survey level was the resolution at which the v3.0 immunoSEQ assay ran. Some clones are missing from TCRdb's copy, which holds only in-frame ones; the method was immunoSEQ multiplex PCR. The repertoire has 30,000 to 35,000 clones, 95% to 98% of them found once; the top ten carry around 2.7%. As for this clone: Its specificity is not known.

The sequencing here drew on unsorted PBMCs, taken 6.9 years after starting antiretroviral therapy. The origin of this receptor is a man aged 30 to 39 with HIV. This rearrangement joins TRBV25-1 to TRBJ2-3; the D call may be TRBD1 or TRBD2 (5 bases each). This chain's CDR3 is CASSELGGTDTQYF. The CDR3 DNA reads TGTGCCAGCAGTGAATTGGGGGGCACAGATACGCAGTATTTT. The variable domain in full, with the rest retrieved from reference TRBV25-1 and TRBJ2-3, is EADIYQTPRYLVIGTGKKITLECSQTMGHDKMYWYQQDPGMELHLIHYSYGVNSTEKGDLSSESTVSRIRTEHFPLTLESARPSHTSQYLCASSELGGTDTQYFGPGTRLTVL.